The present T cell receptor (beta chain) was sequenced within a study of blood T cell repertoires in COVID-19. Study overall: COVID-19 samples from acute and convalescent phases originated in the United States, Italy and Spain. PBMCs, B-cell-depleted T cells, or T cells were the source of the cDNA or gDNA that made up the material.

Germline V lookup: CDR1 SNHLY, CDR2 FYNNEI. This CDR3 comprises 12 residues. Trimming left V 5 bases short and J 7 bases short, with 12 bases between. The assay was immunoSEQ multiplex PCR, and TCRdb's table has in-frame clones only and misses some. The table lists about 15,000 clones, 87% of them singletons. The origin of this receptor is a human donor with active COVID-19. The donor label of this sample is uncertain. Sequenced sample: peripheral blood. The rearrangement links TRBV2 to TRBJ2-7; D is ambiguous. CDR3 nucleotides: TGTGCCAGCAGTTACGAATGGCGGGAGCAGTACTTC. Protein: CASSYEWREQYF.